This T cell receptor beta chain was observed in a study of blood T cell repertoires in COVID-19. About the research overall: The United States, Italy and Spain were the sources of the acute and convalescent COVID-19 samples.

V shed 0 bases, J shed 10 bases, and the junction held 7 bases outside the gene matches. The V gene's germline CDR1 is LGHDT and CDR2 YNNKEL (reference sequence). The CDR3 sequence is 16 residues long. Produced via immunoSEQ multiplex PCR; TCRdb's table is partial and in-frame only. The sample includes over 200,000 clones, roughly 90% of them seen just once. This clone was detected only once. The TCR comes from a man between 60 and 70 years old who had recovered from COVID-19. This chain uses TRBV3-1 (or the pseudogene TRBV3-2) with TRBJ2-1; the match to TRBD2 covers 12 bases. Sequenced material: peripheral blood. The CDR3 loop is CASSQDSLAGGVEQFF. In DNA form, the CDR3 reads TGTGCCAGCAGCCAAGATAGTCTAGCGGGAGGGGTAGAGCAGTTCTTC.